These 7 T cell receptor beta chains originate from one sample sequenced in a study of T cell repertoires in cytomegalovirus infection. TCRdb reanalysed the reads using MiXCR and keeps one entry per CDR3 protein. The data show over 450,000 distinct CDR3 sequences, with over 9% seen just once and 9.5% to 13% held by the top ten. What was sequenced was PBMCs. The receptors here all came from a human donor in good health (CMV status not recorded). Some clones in this sample may be carry-over from other donors' samples.

The chain has TRBV20-1 and TRBJ1-4; D call uncertain. CDR1 and CDR2 from the germline V gene are DFQATT and SNEGSKA (reference sequence). Between the trimmed V and J ends, which lost 1 base and 6 bases, there was a span of 6 bases. The CDR3 has 12 amino acids. The CDR3: CSARAEYEKLFF. CDR3 DNA: TGCAGTGCTAGAGCCGAATATGAAAAACTGTTTTTT.

This clonotype was counted at least ten times. V is TRBV7-8 and J is TRBJ1-2; TRBD1 aligns across 8 bases. The CDR3 contains 14 residues. After removal of 1 base from V and 8 bases from J, the junction contained 6 bases not matched to a gene. Germline CDR1 reads SGHVS; CDR2 reads FQNEAQ. The CDR3 here is CASSLDQGARGYTF. The CDR3 nucleotides are TGTGCCAGCAGCTTAGACCAGGGGGCGCGAGGCTACACCTTC. Variable domain in full (rest from reference TRBV7-8 and TRBJ1-2): GAGVSQSPRYKVAKRGQDVALRCDPISGHVSLFWYQQALGQGPEFLTYFQNEAQLDKSGLPSDRFFAERPEGSVSTLKIQRTQQEDSAVYLCASSLDQGARGYTFGSGTRLTVV.

This clonotype was seen repeatedly, ten times or more. This sequence joins TRBV7-9 and TRBJ2-1, with D possibly matching TRBD2 (5 bases). This CDR3 region has 12 residues. Per germline, CDR1 SEHNR and CDR2 FQNEAQ (reference sequence). V was shortened by 0 bases and J by 13 bases, with 10 bases between the two germline ends. The CDR3 coding sequence is TGTGCCAGCAGCTTAGCGGGAGAGATACAGTTCTTC. It specifies CASSLAGEIQFF.

This clonotype was picked up many times. The rearrangement links TRBV4-2 to TRBJ2-7, with TRBD2 as a possible D gene (5 bases). This CDR3 has 16 residues. With 3 bases removed from V and 0 bases from J, the gap between germline ends came to 15 bases. CDR1 and CDR2 from the germline V gene are LGHNA and YNFKEQ. CDR3 sequence: CASSHPDEEGSYEQYF. The CDR3, as DNA: TGTGCCAGCAGCCACCCGGACGAAGAGGGCTCCTACGAGCAGTACTTC.

This clonotype was counted at least ten times. This rearrangement joins TRBV19 to TRBJ2-6; D may be TRBD1 (5 bases). V dropped 7 bases and J dropped 2 bases, with 24 bases sitting between them. CDR3 size: 19 residues. The V gene's germline CDR1 is LNHDA and CDR2 SQIVND (reference sequence). The CDR3 reads CASTPKVGRARPGANVLTF. The CDR3 DNA is TGTGCCAGTACCCCCAAGGTCGGCAGGGCCAGACCTGGGGCCAACGTCCTGACTTTC.

This clonotype appeared a few times. V is TRBV7-9 and J is TRBJ2-3; D gene unclear. The V end lost 6 bases, the J end lost 5 bases, and 15 bases lay between the germline ends. This CDR3 spans 14 amino acids. Germline assignment: CDR1 SEHNR and CDR2 FQNEAQ (reference sequence). In DNA, the CDR3 is TGTGCCAGCAGAAAGACTGGGCAAGAAGATACGCAGTATTTT. As protein: CASRKTGQEDTQYF.

This clonotype was counted at least ten times. The genes are TRBV5-6 and TRBJ1-6; 7 bases fit TRBD1. This CDR3 comprises 16 residues. With V trimmed by 0 bases and J by 4 bases, 4 bases remained unmatched. Germline CDR1 is SGHDT and CDR2 is YYEEEE. The chain's CDR3 is CASSLVGTAYNSPLHF. CDR3 nucleotides: TGTGCCAGCAGCTTGGTCGGGACAGCATATAATTCACCCCTCCACTTT.